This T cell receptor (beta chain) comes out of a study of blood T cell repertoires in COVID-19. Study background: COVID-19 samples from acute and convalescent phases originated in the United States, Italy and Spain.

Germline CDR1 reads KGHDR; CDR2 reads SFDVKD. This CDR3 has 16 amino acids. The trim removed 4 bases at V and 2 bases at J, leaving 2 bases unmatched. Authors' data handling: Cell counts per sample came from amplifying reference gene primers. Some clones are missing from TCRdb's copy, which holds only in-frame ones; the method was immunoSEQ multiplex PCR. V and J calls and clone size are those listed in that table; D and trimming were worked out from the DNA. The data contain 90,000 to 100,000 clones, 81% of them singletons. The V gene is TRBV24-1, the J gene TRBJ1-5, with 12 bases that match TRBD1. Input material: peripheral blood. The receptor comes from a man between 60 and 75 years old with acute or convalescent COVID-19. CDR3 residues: CATSEGTGGGNQPQHF. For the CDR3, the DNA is TGTGCCACCAGTGAAGGGACAGGGGGCGGCAATCAGCCCCAGCATTTT.